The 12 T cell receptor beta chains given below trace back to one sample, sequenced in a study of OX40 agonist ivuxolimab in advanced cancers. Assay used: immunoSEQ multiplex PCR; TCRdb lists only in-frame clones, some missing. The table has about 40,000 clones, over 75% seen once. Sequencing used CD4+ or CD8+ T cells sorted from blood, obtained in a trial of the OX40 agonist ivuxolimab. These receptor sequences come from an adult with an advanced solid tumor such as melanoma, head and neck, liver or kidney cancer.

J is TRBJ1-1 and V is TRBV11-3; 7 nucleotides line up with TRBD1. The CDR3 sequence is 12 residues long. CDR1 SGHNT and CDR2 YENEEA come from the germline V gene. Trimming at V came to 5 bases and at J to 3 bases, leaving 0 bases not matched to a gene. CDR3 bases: TGTGCCAGCAGCACAGGGGACACTGAAGCTTTCTTT. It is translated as CASSTGDTEAFF.

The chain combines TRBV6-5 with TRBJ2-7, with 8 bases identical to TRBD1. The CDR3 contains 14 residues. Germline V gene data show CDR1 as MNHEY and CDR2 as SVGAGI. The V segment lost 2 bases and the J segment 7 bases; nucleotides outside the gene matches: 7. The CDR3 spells CASSYIGRGREQYF. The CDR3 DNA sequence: TGTGCCAGCAGTTACATAGGCAGGGGGCGGGAGCAGTACTTC.

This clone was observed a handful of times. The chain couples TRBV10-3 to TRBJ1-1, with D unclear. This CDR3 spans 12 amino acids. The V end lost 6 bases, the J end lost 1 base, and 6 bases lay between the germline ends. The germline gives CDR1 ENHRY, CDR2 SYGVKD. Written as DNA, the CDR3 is TGTGCCATCAGGAAGGGGAACACTGAAGCTTTCTTT. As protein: CAIRKGNTEAFF.

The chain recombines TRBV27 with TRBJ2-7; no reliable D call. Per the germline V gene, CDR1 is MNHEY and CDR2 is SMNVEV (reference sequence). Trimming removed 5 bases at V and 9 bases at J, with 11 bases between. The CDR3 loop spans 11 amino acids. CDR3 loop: CASSTTGLQYF. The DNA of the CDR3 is TGTGCCAGCAGTACGACTGGGTTGCAGTACTTC.

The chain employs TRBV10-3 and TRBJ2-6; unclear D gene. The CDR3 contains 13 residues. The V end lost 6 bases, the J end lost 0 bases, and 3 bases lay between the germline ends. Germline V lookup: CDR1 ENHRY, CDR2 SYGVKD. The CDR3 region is CAIRNSGANVLTF. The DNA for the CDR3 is TGTGCCATCAGGAACTCTGGGGCCAACGTCCTGACTTTC.

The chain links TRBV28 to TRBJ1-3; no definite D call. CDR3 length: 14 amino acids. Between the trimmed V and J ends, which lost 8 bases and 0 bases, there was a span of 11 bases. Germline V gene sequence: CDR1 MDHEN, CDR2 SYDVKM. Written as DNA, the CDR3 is TGTGCCAGCCGATGGGAGAGCTCTGGAAACACCATATATTTT. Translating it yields CASRWESSGNTIYF.

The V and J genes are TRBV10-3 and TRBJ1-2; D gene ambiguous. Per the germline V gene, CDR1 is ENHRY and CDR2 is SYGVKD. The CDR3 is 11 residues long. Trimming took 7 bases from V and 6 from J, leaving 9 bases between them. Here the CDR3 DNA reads TGTGCCATCAAAGGGCTGGATGGCTACACCTTC. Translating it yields CAIKGLDGYTF.

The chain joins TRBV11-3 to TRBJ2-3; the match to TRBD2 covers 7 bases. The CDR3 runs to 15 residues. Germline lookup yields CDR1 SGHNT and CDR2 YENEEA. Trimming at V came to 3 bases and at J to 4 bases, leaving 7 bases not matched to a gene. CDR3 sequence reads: CASSFGAGEADTQYF. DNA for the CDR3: TGTGCCAGCAGCTTTGGGGCGGGAGAAGCAGATACGCAGTATTTT.

CDR3 in amino acids: CASSLSGSDTQYF. The CDR3, as DNA: TGTGCCAGCAGTTTATCGGGGTCCGATACGCAGTATTTT. V gene TRBV28 combines with J gene TRBJ2-3, with D possibly TRBD2 on 5 matching bases. The CDR3 is 13 amino acids. CDR1 MDHEN and CDR2 SYDVKM come from the germline V gene. Deletions cut 1 base from V and 6 bases from J, with 8 bases between.

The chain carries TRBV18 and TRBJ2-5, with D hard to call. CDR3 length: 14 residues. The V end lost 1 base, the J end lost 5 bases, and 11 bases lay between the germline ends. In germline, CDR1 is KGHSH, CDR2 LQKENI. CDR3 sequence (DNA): TGTGCCAGCTCACCACTGGTGGGTGGGGAGACCCAGTACTTC. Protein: CASSPLVGGETQYF.

The CDR3 DNA sequence: TGTGCCATCAGTACGACAGGTTCAGATGAAAAACTGTTTTTT. Residues: CAISTTGSDEKLFF. This chain uses TRBV10-3 with TRBJ1-4, with D maybe TRBD1 (6 bases). This CDR3 comprises 14 residues. The V and J ends lost 5 bases and 6 bases respectively, with 13 bases between them. The germline V gene encodes CDR1 ENHRY and CDR2 SYGVKD.

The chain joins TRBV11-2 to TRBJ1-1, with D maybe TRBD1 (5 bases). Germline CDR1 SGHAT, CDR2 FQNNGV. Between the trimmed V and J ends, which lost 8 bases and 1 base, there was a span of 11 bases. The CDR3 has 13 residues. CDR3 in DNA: TGTGCCAGCGACAGAGCATCGAACACTGAAGCTTTCTTT. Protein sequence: CASDRASNTEAFF.